The T cell receptor beta chain under discussion was sequenced for a study of patients and donors after allogeneic stem cell transplantation. This clonotype was seen more than once but under ten times. V lost 2 bases, J lost 6 bases, and 16 bases lay in between. The CDR3 has 16 residues. Germline V lookup: CDR1 KGHSH, CDR2 LQKENI. TCRdb recomputed calls from the RT-PCR reads with MiXCR, one row per CDR3 protein. The sample holds approximately 4,300 distinct CDR3 sequences, around 16% seen once. V gene TRBV18 combines with J gene TRBJ2-2; the D gene is possibly TRBD2 (5 bases). The TCR was taken from a human donor who was either an allogeneic HSCT recipient or a stem cell or donor lymphocyte infusion donor (not recorded which). It is not recorded whose cells these are; they may come from a transplant donor. The sequenced sample consisted of blood, either unsorted or a sorted T cell fraction (not recorded which). Here the CDR3 reads CASSPIYAGGAGELFF. Written as DNA, the CDR3 is TGTGCCAGCTCACCAATTTACGCAGGAGGCGCCGGGGAGCTGTTTTTT.